The text below deals with one T cell receptor beta chain. No antigen is known for it. The sample belongs to a study of monozygotic twins with inflammatory bowel disease. The CDR3 has 14 residues. Per the germline V gene, CDR1 is SGHKS and CDR2 is YYEKEE (reference sequence). TCRdb reprocessed the 5' RACE reads and stores each CDR3 protein as one record, lacking DNA. In total, the table holds 150,000 to 200,000 distinct CDR3 sequences. Points from the study as a whole: Sharing of clonotypes with others was lower in IBD patients than in healthy twins, and this was especially so with disease activity.

The sequence derives from a human donor with ulcerative colitis or Crohn's disease, or a healthy co-twin of an affected twin (not recorded which). The J gene is TRBJ2-5, the V gene TRBV5-5; TCRdb outputs TRBD1, but without DNA this stays unchecked. Sequences were obtained from blood. CDR3: CASSPPGQGAGQYF. The full variable domain, completed using reference TRBV5-5 and TRBJ2-5, is DAGVTQSPTHLIKTRGQQVTLRCSPISGHKSVSWYQQVLGQGPQFIFQYYEKEERGRGNFPDRFSARQFPNYSSELNVNALLLGDSALYLCASSPPGQGAGQYFGPGTRLLVL.